Given below is one T cell receptor beta chain in context. Its target is unknown. The source of the sample is a study of cytomegalovirus exposure and HLA in healthy donors. PCR amplification relied on 60 Vbeta primers (plus 13 Jbeta primers). Repertoires were generated with immunoSEQ multiplex PCR, while TCRdb's copy carries only in-frame clones and drops some. The profile shows 250,000 to 300,000 clones, 80% to 90% of them singletons. Overall study findings and caveats: Researchers reported that three CMV-associated chains were confirmed in vitro as CMV antigen-specific. Accurate prediction of HLA-A and HLA-B alleles (for most subjects) was reportedly achieved from TCR beta sequences. Further analysis was carried out later, and it showed several of the most significant clusters appearing linked to common viral pathogens.

This CDR3 region has 13 residues. Germline V gene data show CDR1 as SGHTA and CDR2 as FQGNSA. Deletions cut 5 bases from V and 10 bases from J, with 12 bases between. The chain joins TRBV7-2 to TRBJ1-6; D not resolved. This receptor was identified in a woman aged 40-49 years in good health and CMV-seropositive. Material: PBMCs. The CDR3 DNA reads TGTGCCAGCAGCCCCGAGGGTTGGTCACCCCTCCACTTT. Translated, it gives CASSPEGWSPLHF.